The entry below describes one T cell receptor (beta chain). Its antigen is still unknown. This sample is drawn from a study of response to subunit inactivated influenza vaccine. Overall study findings and caveats: The authors suggested that every seasonal influenza vaccination recruits few new T cells.

The germline V gene has CDR1 MDHEN and CDR2 SYDVKM. This CDR3 spans 15 amino acids. The V gene lost 1 base and the J gene lost 0 bases, with 10 bases spanning the gap. MiXCR, applied by TCRdb to the RT-PCR reads, yields one record per CDR3 protein. The sample has fewer than 800,000 distinct CDR3 sequences; 15% to 17% are singletons. The sample consisted of PBMCs from blood, taken about 13 days after vaccination. This sequence was found in a man between 45 and 60 years old who received an inactivated influenza vaccine. V and J are TRBV28 and TRBJ2-7; D unresolved. DNA for the CDR3: TGTGCCAGCAGTTTATACGTCGGGTTCTCCTACGAGCAGTACTTC. Protein: CASSLYVGFSYEQYF. The entire variable domain, with the rest obtained from reference TRBV28 and TRBJ2-7, is as follows: DVKVTQSSRYLVKRTGEKVFLECVQDMDHENMFWYRQDPGLGLRLIYFSYDVKMKEKGDIPEGYSVSREKKERFSLILESASTNQTSMYLCASSLYVGFSYEQYFGPGTRLTVT.